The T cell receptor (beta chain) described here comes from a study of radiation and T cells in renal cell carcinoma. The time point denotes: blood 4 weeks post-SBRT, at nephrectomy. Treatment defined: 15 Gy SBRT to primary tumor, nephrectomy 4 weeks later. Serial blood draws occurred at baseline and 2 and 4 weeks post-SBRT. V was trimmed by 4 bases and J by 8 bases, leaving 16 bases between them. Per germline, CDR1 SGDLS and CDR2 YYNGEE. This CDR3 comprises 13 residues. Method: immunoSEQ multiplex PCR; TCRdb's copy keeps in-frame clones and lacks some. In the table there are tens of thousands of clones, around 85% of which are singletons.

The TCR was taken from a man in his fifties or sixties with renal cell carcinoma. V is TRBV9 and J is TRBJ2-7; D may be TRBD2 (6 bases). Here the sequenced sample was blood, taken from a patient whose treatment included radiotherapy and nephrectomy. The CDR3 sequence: CASSLSPGDQQYF. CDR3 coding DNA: TGTGCCAGCAGCCTAAGTCCGGGGGACCAGCAGTACTTC.